The source of this TCR beta chain is a study of blood T cell repertoires in COVID-19. As for the study in general: Nucleic acid was either cDNA or gDNA, and it came from T cells, B-cell-depleted T cells, or PBMCs.

Authors' methods: Estimates of nucleated cell counts were drawn from the amplification of reference gene primers. Here immunoSEQ multiplex PCR was the method, and the copy in TCRdb shows in-frame clones only, minus some. That table gives V, J and clone size, and the DNA gave D and trimming. The sample lists about 140,000 clones, 80% to 90% occurring once. Everyone who took part was about 18 to 90 years old, and they came from about 25 US areas. Participants were placed into cohorts based on the clinical history they reported. CDR3 length equals 17 residues. V trimming: 3 bases; J trimming: 7 bases; junction bases outside the gene matches: 16. Per germline, CDR1 KGHSH and CDR2 LQKENI.

Sequenced material: PBMCs or T cells enriched from blood (not recorded which). V and J are TRBV18 and TRBJ2-7, with 9 positions matching TRBD2. The receptor was isolated from a woman in her forties or fifties with acute COVID-19. The CDR3 DNA reads as TGTGCCAGCTCACCCGAGCTCCCACTAGCGGGCCTGGGGGAGCAGTACTTC. It yields the protein CASSPELPLAGLGEQYF.